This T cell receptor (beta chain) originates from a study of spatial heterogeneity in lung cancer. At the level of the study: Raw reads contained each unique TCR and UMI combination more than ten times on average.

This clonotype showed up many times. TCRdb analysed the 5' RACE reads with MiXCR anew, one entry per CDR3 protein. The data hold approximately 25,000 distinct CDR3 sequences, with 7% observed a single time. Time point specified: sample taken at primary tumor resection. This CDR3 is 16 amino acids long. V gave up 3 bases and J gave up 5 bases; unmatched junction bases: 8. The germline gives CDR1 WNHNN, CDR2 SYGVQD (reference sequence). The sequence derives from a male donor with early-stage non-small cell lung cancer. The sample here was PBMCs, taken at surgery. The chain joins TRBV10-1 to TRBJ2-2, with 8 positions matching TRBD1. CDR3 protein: CASSDPGQGKTGELFF. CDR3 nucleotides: TGCGCCAGCAGTGACCCCGGACAGGGAAAAACCGGGGAGCTGTTTTTT.